This T cell receptor beta chain was sequenced for a study of cytomegalovirus exposure and HLA in healthy donors. 60 Vbeta and 13 Jbeta primers were used in PCR. Using immunoSEQ multiplex PCR, the repertoire was profiled, and TCRdb retains in-frame clones only, with some absent. The data contain about 110,000 clones, roughly 80% of them singletons. V dropped 0 bases and J dropped 0 bases, with 7 bases sitting between them. Germline CDR1 is SGHRS and CDR2 is YFSETQ. The CDR3 contains 16 residues. The gene calls are TRBV5-1 and TRBJ2-6, with unresolved D. The sequenced material came from PBMCs. The sequence was obtained from a man younger than 40 in good health and CMV-seropositive. CDR3 DNA sequence: TGCGCCAGCAGCTTGGCCAGAAACTCTGGGGCCAACGTCCTGACTTTC. It encodes CASSLARNSGANVLTF.